Detailed here is one T cell receptor beta chain. The antigen it binds to is not known. No base quality information exists; no much larger clone differs at one position. Libraries were made using RT-PCR. The instrument given in TCRdb is Illumina MiSeq. TCRdb reprocessing: public reads trimmed at Q25 with fastp, clones called with MiXCR, in-frame beta chains kept. Here each entry gathers all rows of one CDR3 protein and keeps the most common genes and DNA. The sample has 2,500 or so distinct CDR3 sequences on record, roughly 10% of them singletons. Jointly, the top ten make up more than 13% of the sample. This sample was included in a study of immune reconstitution after stem cell transplant in scleroderma (dated by TCRdb to 2017 to 2019). The CDR3 starts with the cysteine, ends with the phenylalanine, and has 19 residues. Only the CDR3 portion is preserved as DNA: 57 bases, with reading frame beginning at the first base. CDR1 LGHDT and CDR2 YNNKEL were looked up in the germline V gene (reference sequence). Trimming costs V 0 bases and J 0 bases, and their ends lie 21 bases apart.

Sampling was conducted before or after autologous hematopoietic stem cell transplantation (not recorded which). The chain couples TRBV3-1 to TRBJ2-7, with an unclear D gene assignment. This TCR came from a female donor with systemic sclerosis. In nucleotides, the sequence is TGTGCCAGCAGCCAAGACTCCCTTCAGCCCGAAACCAGCTCCTACGAGCAGTACTTC. This sequence encodes CASSQDSLQPETSSYEQYF.